In this sample, the clone carrying this T cell receptor (beta chain) turned up a few times. Antigen: not known. The sample originates from a study of T cells after yellow fever vaccination. V gave up 0 bases and J gave up 7 bases, with 7 bases separating them. The CDR3 has 13 residues. Germline CDR1 and CDR2: DFQATT and SNEGSKA (reference sequence). Study-wide points: Compared with primary, the secondary response was weaker and peaked at day 5, not 15. Few clonotypes appeared in both CD4 and CD8 compartments. Subsequent to the booster, the majority of primary-vaccination clones reappeared (roughly 97% CD4, around 85% CD8).

They built TCR cDNA with 5'RACE template switching, a step that put in a universal primer site and UMIs. TCRdb re-called the 5' RACE reads through MiXCR, storing one row per CDR3 protein. The sample includes approximately 260,000 distinct CDR3 sequences, about 5% seen only once; the top ten take roughly 3.5%. Sequences were derived from CD4+ T cells sorted from PBMCs, sampled on the day of the yellow fever booster vaccination. This chain connects TRBV20-1 to TRBJ1-6; D unclear. The TCR originated in a man between 18 and 29 years old who received the YFV17D yellow fever vaccine. The CDR3 here is CSARDVPNSPLHF. As DNA, the CDR3 is TGCAGTGCTAGAGATGTTCCGAATTCACCCCTCCACTTT.